The T cell receptor beta chain described here comes from a study of OX40 agonist ivuxolimab in advanced cancers. Study-level background: Ivuxolimab was a fully human IgG2 agonistic monoclonal antibody targeting the costimulatory receptor OX40 (CD134). Intravenous ivuxolimab was administered to patients every 2 weeks at six dose levels: 0.01, 0.1, 0.3, 1.5, 3 and 10 mg/kg. Among the roughly 52 dose-escalation patients, approximately 20 had hepatocellular carcinoma, approximately 15 melanoma, 9 renal cell carcinoma and 9 head and neck cancer. In the dose-escalation cohort, 82.7% of patients were male, and the mean age was roughly 60 years, with a range of roughly 20 to 80. Patients were allowed to have had prior anti-PD-1, anti-PD-L1 or anti-CTLA-4 therapy, and 40% of the dose-escalation patients had been treated with checkpoint inhibitors. Partial responses occurred in three dose-escalation patients: two with cutaneous melanoma and one with hepatocellular carcinoma. The point of sequencing TCRbeta in the periphery was to test whether ivuxolimab changed TCR sequence diversity and drove clonal T-cell expansion. The paper describes the monotherapy dose-escalation part (N of about 55 patients) of the phase I trial of ivuxolimab. Results and caveats for the whole study, not just this receptor: At doses from 0.1 to 3.0 mg/kg, clonal expansion was seen in both CD4+ and CD8+ blood T cells between baseline and week 6. After ivuxolimab, expanded clones were on average more numerous among CD8+ T cells than among CD4+ T cells. Low levels of normalized T-cell clonal expansion were also seen in some patients who did not respond. Partial responders in the 0.1-3.0 mg/kg groups had among the lowest normalized peripheral clonal expansion, especially among CD8+ T cells. Which antigens the clonally expanded peripheral T cells were specific for was not determined.

To sequence the TCRbeta CDR3 region, genomic DNA was isolated from the sorted cells. TCRbeta CDR3 regions were sequenced using the immunoSEQ Assay. In TCRdb, the immuneACCESS table is reduced to in-frame sequences with V and J assigned. These tables do not hold every clone; where another copy was compared, an unresolved V gene accounts for under half, and the others remain unexplained. The sample table shows about 88,000 clones, and around 85% are seen once. Together, the top ten hold less than 5% of the sample. Comment on this clone: This receptor's antigen is unknown. Base qualities are not provided; no much larger clone lies one nucleotide away.

CDR1 and CDR2 were assigned from the germline V gene (reference sequence) as MNHEY and SMNVEV. From the cysteine through the phenylalanine, the CDR3 covers 12 amino acids. This entry keeps only the CDR3 DNA: 36 bases, framed from base 1. Relative to germline, V is missing 7 bases and J is missing 6 bases, with 6 bases of the junction outside any gene match. The trial excluded patients who had a history of autoimmune disease or were on systemic immunosuppression. Peripheral blood for TCR sequencing was collected from all dose cohorts at baseline, on cycle 4 day 1, and on cycle 7 day 1. The samples were taken from a phase I, first-in-human, multicenter, open-label dose-escalation trial of ivuxolimab. Adults with locally advanced or metastatic melanoma, renal cell carcinoma, hepatocellular carcinoma or head and neck squamous cell carcinoma were enrolled in the trial. CD4+ and CD8+ T cells were sorted separately from peripheral blood before TCR sequencing.

The TCR originated in an adult with an advanced solid tumor such as melanoma, head and neck, liver or kidney cancer. The V and J segments used are TRBV27 and TRBJ2-7; 7 bases in the middle match TRBD1. The sequences come from CD4+ or CD8+ T cells sorted from blood, collected in a trial of the OX40 agonist ivuxolimab. The nucleotides read TGTGCCAGCACTCCACCAGGGGGCGAGCAGTACTTC. It encodes CASTPPGGEQYF.